This T cell receptor beta chain was sequenced during a study of blood T cell repertoires in COVID-19. Study as a whole: Some COVID-19 samples were acute and others convalescent; all came from the United States, Italy and Spain. Sample material is recorded as cDNA or gDNA derived from T cells, B-cell-depleted T cells, or PBMCs.

The V end was cut by 1 base, the J end by 1 base, with 10 bases between. CDR3 size: 16 residues. Per the germline V gene, CDR1 is KGHDR and CDR2 is SFDVKD. Original analysis: Amplification from reference gene primers served as the basis for estimated nucleated cell counts. Method: immunoSEQ multiplex PCR; TCRdb's copy keeps in-frame clones and lacks some. V, J and clone size derive from that table, while D and trimming were established from the DNA sequence. The sample records 300,000 to 350,000 clones, around nine tenths being singletons. The chain couples TRBV24-1 to TRBJ2-1; no firm D call. The sequence derives from a woman aged 18-29 years who had recovered from COVID-19. Input material: peripheral blood. CDR3 protein: CATSDFSTGSYNEQFF. The CDR3 DNA follows: TGTGCCACCAGTGATTTCTCGACTGGGTCCTACAATGAGCAGTTCTTC.